The present entry profiles one TCR beta chain with its context. These data originate in a study of CD8 T cells in Susac syndrome. RNA amounts of about 0.5 to 1 ug underwent reverse transcription with random hexamers. One entry per CDR3 protein results from TCRdb running MiXCR on the immunoSEQ multiplex PCR reads. The sample records hundreds of thousands of distinct CDR3 sequences, around 83% being singletons. V lost 2 bases to trimming and J lost 5 bases; unmatched junction nucleotides: 7. The CDR3 totals 17 residues. Germline V lookup: CDR1 MNHEY, CDR2 SVGAGI. The source is a human donor with multiple sclerosis. The rearrangement joins TRBV6-5 to TRBJ2-3, with 13 bases identical to TRBD2. Sample: CD8+ T cells from PBMCs. The CDR3 DNA reads as TGTGCCAGCAGTTACCCCCCCACTAGCGGGAGGGGAGATACGCAGTATTTT. This encodes CASSYPPTSGRGDTQYF.